Presented here are 2 T cell receptor beta chains from one specimen sequenced in a study of CD8 T cells in Susac syndrome. Reverse transcription of roughly 0.45 to 1 ug RNA used random hexamers. TCRdb re-called the immunoSEQ multiplex PCR reads with MiXCR, one entry per CDR3 protein. The data contain 77,000 or so distinct CDR3 sequences, approximately 94% of them singletons. Source material: CD4+ T cells from PBMCs. Receptors originate from a human donor with Susac syndrome.

The chain combines TRBV20-1 with TRBJ2-3; D may be TRBD1 (6 bases). The length of the CDR3 is 16 residues. The V and J ends lost 7 bases and 2 bases respectively, with 22 bases between them. Germline V lookup: CDR1 DFQATT, CDR2 SNEGSKA (reference sequence). CDR3 in amino acids: CSGNTGGRRATDTQYF. The CDR3 DNA is TGCAGTGGAAATACTGGGGGCCGCAGGGCCACAGATACGCAGTATTTT.

This rearrangement joins TRBV10-3 to TRBJ2-7; possible D gene TRBD1, 5 bases. This CDR3 is 15 amino acids long. Germline V gene lookup returns CDR1 ENHRY and CDR2 SYGVKD. The ends were cut back, 0 bases at V and 4 bases at J, with 13 bases in the middle. CDR3: CAISESVGAGYEQYF. The CDR3 DNA is TGTGCCATCAGTGAGTCCGTCGGAGCAGGGTACGAGCAGTACTTC.